Presented here are 21 T cell receptor beta chains from one specimen sequenced in a study of OX40 agonist ivuxolimab in advanced cancers. The assay was immunoSEQ multiplex PCR, and TCRdb's table has in-frame clones only and misses some. The sample contains approximately 13,000 clones, approximately 76% of which appear only once. Material: CD4+ or CD8+ T cells sorted from blood, obtained in a trial of the OX40 agonist ivuxolimab. Receptor source: an adult with an advanced solid tumor such as melanoma, head and neck, liver or kidney cancer.

The chain combines TRBV30 with TRBJ2-7, with D perhaps TRBD2 (6 bases). V gave up 4 bases and J gave up 2 bases, with 15 bases separating them. This CDR3 is built from 14 residues. CDR1 is GTSNPN and CDR2 is SVGIG in the germline V gene (reference sequence). CDR3 amino acids: CAWTRPGLPYEQYF. Here the CDR3 DNA reads TGTGCCTGGACCCGCCCGGGACTTCCCTACGAGCAGTACTTC.

The J gene is TRBJ2-1, the V gene TRBV19, with TRBD2 identical over 7 bases. V was pared by 5 bases and J by 0 bases, with 7 bases of the junction left unmatched. The CDR3 contains 16 residues. The germline CDR1 and CDR2 sequences are LNHDA and SQIVND (reference sequence). CDR3 amino acids: CASSQLGGSSYNEQFF. The CDR3 region has the DNA TGTGCCAGTAGTCAATTAGGCGGGAGCTCCTACAATGAGCAGTTCTTC. Supplemented by reference TRBV19 and TRBJ2-1, the full variable domain reads DGGITQSPKYLFRKEGQNVTLSCEQNLNHDAMYWYRQDPGQGLRLIYYSQIVNDFQKGDIAEGYSVSREKKESFPLTVTSAQKNPTAFYLCASSQLGGSSYNEQFFGPGTRLTVL.

J is TRBJ1-1 and V is TRBV14, with no clear D. The CDR3 is made up of 15 amino acids. V was shortened by 0 bases and J by 4 bases, with 12 bases between the two germline ends. Germline CDR1 reads SGHDN; CDR2 reads FVKESK. The CDR3 spells CASSQDGPSPTEAFF. Written as DNA, the CDR3 is TGTGCCAGCAGCCAAGATGGGCCCTCTCCCACTGAAGCTTTCTTT.

The chain uses TRBV28 and TRBJ1-3, with D maybe TRBD1 (6 bases). Germline V lookup: CDR1 MDHEN, CDR2 SYDVKM. This CDR3 has 15 amino acids. The V end lost 6 bases, the J end lost 0 bases, and 12 bases lay between the germline ends. In nucleotides, the CDR3 is TGTGCCAGCAGCAAGACAGGTCGCTCTGGAAACACCATATATTTT. As protein: CASSKTGRSGNTIYF.

The CDR3 DNA sequence: TGTGCCAGCAGCTCGGGACCAAACTACGAGCAGTACTTC. This sequence encodes CASSSGPNYEQYF. The genes are TRBV11-2 and TRBJ2-7; D may match TRBD1 or TRBD2 (5 bases each). Germline CDR1 is SGHAT and CDR2 is FQNNGV. CDR3 length equals 13 residues. The germline V and J ends were trimmed by 4 bases and 3 bases, with 10 bases remaining between them.

This chain uses TRBV13 with TRBJ1-2; 7 bases match TRBD1. The CDR3 contains 14 residues. Looked up from germline, CDR1 is PRHDT and CDR2 is FYEKMQ (reference sequence). V was clipped by 6 bases and J by 2 bases; unmatched bases: 6. The CDR3 nucleotides read TGTGCCAGCAGGGGGGACAGCATAAACTATGGCTACACCTTC. This encodes CASRGDSINYGYTF. Combining the CDR3 with reference TRBV13 and TRBJ1-2 gives the whole variable domain AAGVIQSPRHLIKEKRETATLKCYPIPRHDTVYWYQQGPGQDPQFLISFYEKMQSDKGSIPDRFSAQQFSDYHSELNMSSLELGDSALYFCASRGDSINYGYTFGSGTRLTVV.

This clone was recorded once. This chain joins TRBV28 and TRBJ1-2; TRBD1 is a possible D gene (5 bases). The V end was cut by 10 bases, the J end by 8 bases, with 11 bases between. Germline CDR1 and CDR2: MDHEN and SYDVKM. CDR3 size: 10 residues. The CDR3 is CATMGVGYTF. In nucleotides, the CDR3 is TGTGCCACCATGGGGGTCGGCTACACCTTC.

This sequence joins TRBV7-2 and TRBJ1-2; TRBD1 might be the D (6 bases). Trimming took off 4 bases at V and 2 bases at J, with 11 bases between the two ends. This CDR3 region has 14 residues. Germline loops: CDR1 SGHTA, CDR2 FQGNSA. DNA for the CDR3: TGTGCCAGCAGCTCCAGGGGCGGGAACTATGGCTACACCTTC. Protein sequence: CASSSRGGNYGYTF.

The chain is built from TRBV27 and TRBJ2-2, with TRBD2 matching 12 bases. Losses at the gene ends were 7 bases for V and 6 bases for J; bases not matched to a gene: 0. The CDR3 runs to 13 residues. Germline values: CDR1 MNHEY, CDR2 SMNVEV (reference sequence). CDR3 loop: CASTSGRAGELFF. The DNA for the CDR3 is TGTGCCAGCACTAGCGGGAGGGCCGGGGAGCTGTTTTTT.

In this sample, this clone is medium-sized. This rearrangement joins TRBV5-8 to TRBJ2-3; possible D gene TRBD2, 6 bases. Trimming removed 4 bases at V and 0 bases at J, with 12 bases between. This CDR3 contains 15 residues. Germline CDR1 SGHTS, CDR2 YDEGEE. The CDR3 coding sequence is TGTGCCAGCAGCCGGGACGCGGGGAGCACAGATACGCAGTATTTT. Its protein is CASSRDAGSTDTQYF.

The gene calls are TRBV2 and TRBJ1-1; perhaps TRBD1 as D (5 bases). Germline CDR1 and CDR2: SNHLY and FYNNEI. Trimming left V 0 bases short and J 0 bases short, with 11 bases between. This CDR3 spans 16 amino acids. The CDR3 nucleotides read TGTGCCAGCAGTGAAGCGCTGGGGGAACTGAACACTGAAGCTTTCTTT. Its protein is CASSEALGELNTEAFF.

With regard to this clone: One end of the junction is discordant with germline, which a read error may explain. The J gene is TRBJ2-1, the V gene TRBV7-9, with D tentatively TRBD1 (5 bases). Germline V gene sequence: CDR1 SEHNR, CDR2 FQNEAQ (reference sequence). The CDR3 is 18 amino acids. The CDR3 DNA reads as TGCGCCAGCAGCCAAGATATCGTCCTCGACAGTTTATACAATGAGCAGTTCTTC. Translation: CASSQDIVLDSLYNEQFF.

This chain uses TRBV19 with TRBJ2-7; 7 nucleotides align to TRBD1. Losses at the gene ends were 1 base for V and 0 bases for J; bases not matched to a gene: 15. This CDR3 region has 19 residues. CDR1 is LNHDA, CDR2 SQIVND, per germline (reference sequence). CDR3 in DNA: TGTGCCAGTAGTATAGGGGAGTGGACAGGACCTGAAGGCTCCTACGAGCAGTACTTC. It codes for CASSIGEWTGPEGSYEQYF. Using reference TRBV19 and TRBJ2-7 for the parts outside the CDR3, the full variable domain is DGGITQSPKYLFRKEGQNVTLSCEQNLNHDAMYWYRQDPGQGLRLIYYSQIVNDFQKGDIAEGYSVSREKKESFPLTVTSAQKNPTAFYLCASSIGEWTGPEGSYEQYFGPGTRLTVT.

J is TRBJ2-7 and V is TRBV6-6, with a weak D call TRBD1 (5 bases). This CDR3 has 15 amino acids. In germline, CDR1 is MNHNY, CDR2 SVGAGI (reference sequence). Between the trimmed V and J ends, which lost 8 bases and 3 bases, there was a span of 20 bases. CDR3: CASGTTKSGNYEQYF. In nucleotides, the CDR3 is TGTGCCAGCGGAACGACGAAATCAGGGAACTACGAGCAGTACTTC.

The chain is built from TRBV18 and TRBJ2-7; D perhaps matches TRBD1 (5 bases). Trimming shortened V by 0 bases and J by 2 bases, and 8 bases separated the two germline ends. This CDR3 comprises 14 residues. CDR1 and CDR2 (germline): KGHSH, LQKENI. Written as DNA, the CDR3 is TGTGCCAGCTCACCACCCGACAGTACCTACGAGCAGTACTTC. Its translation: CASSPPDSTYEQYF.

The chain recombines TRBV4-1 with TRBJ2-7; D gene ambiguous. Germline lookup yields CDR1 MGHRA and CDR2 YSYEKL. The germline V and J ends were trimmed by 1 base and 4 bases, with 8 bases remaining between them. The CDR3 consists of 13 residues. DNA for the CDR3: TGCGCCAGCAGCCAAGTTCCGGTGTACGAGCAGTACTTC. Translating it yields CASSQVPVYEQYF.

This clone has just one count. This rearrangement joins TRBV19 to TRBJ1-1; no definite D call. Trimming took 4 bases from V and 8 from J, leaving 20 bases between them. CDR1 LNHDA and CDR2 SQIVND come from the germline V gene (reference sequence). This CDR3 contains 15 residues. For the CDR3, the DNA is TGTGCCAGTAGTAACCCCCTTGTTTTAGGAGGGGAAGCTTTCTTT. Translated: CASSNPLVLGGEAFF.

The chain couples TRBV6-4 to TRBJ1-1; tentative D call: TRBD1 (5 bases). Trimming removed 11 bases at V and 2 bases at J, with 24 bases between. The CDR3 has 16 amino acids. CDR1 and CDR2 from the germline V gene are MRHNA and SNTAGT. The CDR3 protein is CAQPEAEGLGNTEAFF. The CDR3 DNA sequence: TGTGCCCAACCCGAGGCGGAGGGGCTGGGAAACACTGAAGCTTTCTTT.

The CDR3 loop reads CASSISGRPVYEQYF. For the CDR3, the DNA is TGTGCCAGCAGCATTAGCGGGAGGCCTGTATACGAGCAGTACTTC. The chain carries TRBV7-9 and TRBJ2-7, with 10 bases identical to TRBD2. Germline assignment: CDR1 SEHNR and CDR2 FQNEAQ (reference sequence). The ends lost 5 bases at V and 4 bases at J; junction bases unmatched: 8. The CDR3 has 15 residues.

This clone counts as large. The CDR3 is CASSETAYGYTF. The CDR3, as DNA: TGTGCCAGCAGTGAAACCGCCTATGGCTACACCTTC. The chain has TRBV2 and TRBJ1-2, with D uncertain. Germline lookup yields CDR1 SNHLY and CDR2 FYNNEI. The CDR3 runs 12 residues. V was shortened by 2 bases and J by 4 bases, with 5 bases between the two germline ends.

This clone is medium-sized in the sample. The rearrangement joins TRBV6-5 to TRBJ2-2; D not resolved. Germline-derived CDR1 and CDR2 are MNHEY and SVGAGI. CDR3 length: 12 amino acids. The germline V and J ends were trimmed by 11 bases and 6 bases, with 13 bases remaining between them. The CDR3 DNA is TGTGCCTCAAACCTCCCGGCCGGGGAGCTGTTTTTT. Its protein product is CASNLPAGELFF.